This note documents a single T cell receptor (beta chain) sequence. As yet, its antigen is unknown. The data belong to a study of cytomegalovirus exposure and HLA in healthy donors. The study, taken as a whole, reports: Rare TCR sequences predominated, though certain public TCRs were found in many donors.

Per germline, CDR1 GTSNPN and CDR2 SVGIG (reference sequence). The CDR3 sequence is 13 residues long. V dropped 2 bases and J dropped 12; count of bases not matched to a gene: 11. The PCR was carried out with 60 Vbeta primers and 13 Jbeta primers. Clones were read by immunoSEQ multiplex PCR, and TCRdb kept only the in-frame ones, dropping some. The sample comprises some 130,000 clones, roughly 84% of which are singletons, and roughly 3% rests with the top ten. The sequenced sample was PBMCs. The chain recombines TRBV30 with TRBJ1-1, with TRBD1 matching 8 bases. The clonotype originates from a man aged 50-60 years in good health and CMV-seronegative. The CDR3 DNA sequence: TGTGCCTGGAGTCCCCAGGGGGCAGGGCCGCCTTTCTTT. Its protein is CAWSPQGAGPPFF.